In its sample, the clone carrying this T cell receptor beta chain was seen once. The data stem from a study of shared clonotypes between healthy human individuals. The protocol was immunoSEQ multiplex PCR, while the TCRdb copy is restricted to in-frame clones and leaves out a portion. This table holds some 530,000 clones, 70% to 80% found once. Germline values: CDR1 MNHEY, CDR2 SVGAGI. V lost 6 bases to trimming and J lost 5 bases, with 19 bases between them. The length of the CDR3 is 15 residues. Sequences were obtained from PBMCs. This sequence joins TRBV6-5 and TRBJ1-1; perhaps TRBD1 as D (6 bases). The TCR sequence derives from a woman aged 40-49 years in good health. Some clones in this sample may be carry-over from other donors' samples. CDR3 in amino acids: CASRYSVGGDTEAFF. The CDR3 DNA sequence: TGTGCCAGCAGATATTCCGTGGGGGGCGATACTGAAGCTTTCTTT.